These 20 T cell receptor beta chains were all obtained from the same sample, sequenced in a study of CXCR3-negative and CXCR3-positive naive CD8 T cells. The study's findings and limits: Higher TRB CDR3 hydrophobicity marked CXCR3-positive naive cells relative to CXCR3-negative naive cells.

Their specific antigens are unknown. Each TRB cDNA library was prepared by 5' RACE (with UMI labels). TCRdb re-analyzed the 5' RACE reads; it lists each CDR3 protein once, without DNA. The sample data list around 140,000 distinct CDR3 sequences. Sequencing was carried out using naive CXCR3+ CD8+ T cells from blood. The sample's subset: CD45RO-CCR7+CD27+CD95- naive CD8+ T cells expressing CXCR3 (TNR3+). The receptor set was obtained from a human donor in good health. Some clones in this sample may be carry-over from other donors' samples.

V usage is TRBV15 and J usage is TRBJ2-7; lacking DNA, the TRBD1 call made by TCRdb goes unchecked. This CDR3 comprises 16 residues. The germline V gene encodes CDR1 LNHNV and CDR2 YYDKDF (reference sequence). CDR3 residues: CATSRDLNSGAYEQYF.

This chain joins TRBV7-9 and TRBJ2-7; no DNA is available, so the TRBD1 call from TCRdb remains unchecked. CDR3 length: 14 residues. In germline, CDR1 is SEHNR, CDR2 FQNEAQ (reference sequence). The chain's CDR3 is CASSFVGQGYEQYF.

This chain's CDR3 is CASSLPAGLDGYTF. This chain links TRBV28 with TRBJ1-2; the TRBD1 assignment by TCRdb is unverifiable without DNA. This CDR3 is built from 14 residues. Germline loops: CDR1 MDHEN, CDR2 SYDVKM.

CDR3 protein: CASSSRLAGGYEQFF. The chain is built from TRBV12-3 or TRBV12-4 and TRBJ2-1; TCRdb's D gene call, TRBD2, goes unchecked for lack of DNA. The CDR3 spans 15 residues.

The rearrangement uses TRBV29-1 and TRBJ1-2; as DNA is missing, the TRBD1 call by TCRdb cannot be tested. Germline V CDR1 and CDR2: SQVTM, ANQGSEA. The CDR3 spans 16 residues. The CDR3 region is CSVEDENGSQYYGYTF.

The J gene is TRBJ2-7, the V gene TRBV11-2; the D call from TCRdb, TRBD1, cannot be confirmed without DNA. CDR3 size: 14 residues. Germline-derived CDR1 and CDR2 are SGHAT and FQNNGV. The CDR3 region is CASSLTGHGYEQYF.

The genes are TRBV28 and TRBJ2-5. The germline gives CDR1 MDHEN, CDR2 SYDVKM. The CDR3 contains 13 residues. CDR3 region: CASSLPPQETQYF.

The chain recombines TRBV28 with TRBJ2-3; the D gene TCRdb calls, TRBD1, cannot be checked with no DNA. CDR1 is MDHEN and CDR2 is SYDVKM in the germline V gene. This CDR3 comprises 21 residues. CDR3 protein: CASSLSLGAEGTGALTDTQYF. Full variable domain (remainder filled in from reference TRBV28 and TRBJ2-3): DVKVTQSSRYLVKRTGEKVFLECVQDMDHENMFWYRQDPGLGLRLIYFSYDVKMKEKGDIPEGYSVSREKKERFSLILESASTNQTSMYLCASSLSLGAEGTGALTDTQYFGPGTRLTVL.

CDR3 sequence: CASSPSDGITEAFF. V is TRBV18 and J is TRBJ1-1. Germline V gene sequence: CDR1 KGHSH, CDR2 LQKENI. CDR3 length equals 14 residues.

The chain couples TRBV5-1 to TRBJ1-4. Germline values: CDR1 SGHRS, CDR2 YFSETQ. This CDR3 contains 15 residues. CDR3 loop: CASSREGVTNEKLFF.

The gene calls are TRBV5-4 and TRBJ2-3; lacking DNA, the TRBD2 call made by TCRdb goes unchecked. The CDR3 consists of 18 residues. The germline CDR1 and CDR2 sequences are SGHNT and YYREEE (reference sequence). This CDR3 reads CASSLLGLAGGPWDTQYF.

V gene TRBV12-3 or TRBV12-4 combines with J gene TRBJ1-2; TCRdb outputs TRBD1, but without DNA this stays unchecked. CDR3 length equals 15 residues. This CDR3 is CASRGRGGQPYGYTF.

The chain uses TRBV6-5 and TRBJ2-5; TCRdb reports TRBD1, a call that lacks DNA to check it against. Germline loops: CDR1 MNHEY, CDR2 SVGAGI. This CDR3 comprises 16 residues. The CDR3 is CASSYSLGGAQETQYF.

This chain links TRBV6-5 with TRBJ2-1; TCRdb indicates TRBD1, and absent DNA this call remains unverified. CDR1 is MNHEY, CDR2 SVGAGI, per germline. This CDR3 has 15 residues. Here the CDR3 reads CASSYGQAQGNEQFF.

V is TRBV13 and J is TRBJ2-5; there is no DNA to check the TCRdb D call of TRBD2. This CDR3 is built from 15 residues. Germline V gene lookup returns CDR1 PRHDT and CDR2 FYEKMQ (reference sequence). The CDR3 sequence is CASSLIPSGQETQYF.

The V gene is TRBV29-1, the J gene TRBJ2-2. The CDR3 runs 11 residues. Germline V CDR1 and CDR2: SQVTM, ANQGSEA. CDR3 region: CSVWLDGELFF.

V is TRBV20-1 and J is TRBJ2-6; with no DNA, the TCRdb D assignment of TRBD1 cannot be verified. Per the germline V gene, CDR1 is DFQATT and CDR2 is SNEGSKA (reference sequence). CDR3 size: 16 residues. This CDR3 is CSAQDTTRSGANVLTF.

The V and J genes are TRBV4-1 and TRBJ2-5. The CDR3 runs 13 residues. Germline assignment: CDR1 MGHRA and CDR2 YSYEKL. The CDR3 reads CASSQAFQETQYF.

The rearrangement joins TRBV4-3 to TRBJ2-7. The CDR3 extends over 16 amino acids. Germline V gene lookup returns CDR1 LGHNA and CDR2 YSLEER. The CDR3 protein is CASSQDLQREIYEQYF.

The chain combines TRBV5-1 with TRBJ2-1; the TRBD1 assignment by TCRdb is unverifiable without DNA. Germline V gives CDR1 SGHRS, CDR2 YFSETQ. This CDR3 is built from 17 residues. The CDR3 is CASSLEGAGSSYNEQFF. The full variable domain, in which reference TRBV5-1 and TRBJ2-1 provide the parts outside the CDR3, is KAGVTQTPRYLIKTRGQQVTLSCSPISGHRSVSWYQQTPGQGLQFLFEYFSETQRNKGNFPGRFSGRQFSNSRSEMNVSTLELGDSALYLCASSLEGAGSSYNEQFFGPGTRLTVL.